These 16 T cell receptor beta chains were sequenced from one sample in a study of blood T cell repertoires in COVID-19. Sequencing used immunoSEQ multiplex PCR; TCRdb keeps in-frame clones, though not all of them. The sample shows approximately 58,000 clones, 90% to 95% of them seen only once. Sequencing input: peripheral blood. The receptors stem from a human donor in a cohort sampled during active COVID-19.

This clone was detected once. V is TRBV6-5 and J is TRBJ2-7; TRBD2 matches at 11 bases. The CDR3 loop spans 14 amino acids. In germline, CDR1 is MNHEY, CDR2 SVGAGI. V shed 10 bases, J shed 5 bases, and the junction held 10 bases outside the gene matches. The CDR3 DNA reads as TGTGCCATAGAACCGGGACTAGCGGTCCACGAGCAGTACTTC. Protein sequence: CAIEPGLAVHEQYF.

The V call is TRBV4-1, the J call TRBJ2-3, with 7 bases identical to TRBD1. This CDR3 comprises 15 residues. Germline CDR1 reads MGHRA; CDR2 reads YSYEKL. V lost 2 bases and J lost 3; bases outside the gene matches: 5. The CDR3 spells CASSQRPGQTDTQYF. CDR3 DNA sequence: TGCGCCAGCAGCCAACGTCCGGGACAGACAGATACGCAGTATTTT.

The rearrangement links TRBV4-1 to TRBJ1-1, with a weak D call TRBD1 (5 bases). Trimming cost V 0 bases and J 6 bases, with 17 bases left between them. Looked up from germline, CDR1 is MGHRA and CDR2 is YSYEKL. This CDR3 region has 16 residues. CDR3 coding DNA: TGCGCCAGCAGCCAAGAGGGTGGGGCAGGGAATGCTGAAGCTTTCTTT. This encodes CASSQEGGAGNAEAFF.

Concerning this clone: The germline gene is not matched at one end of the junction; a read error may be the cause. The sample has other DNA sequences that encode this CDR3 too. J is TRBJ2-7 and V is TRBV5-6, with TRBD1 matching 8 bases. CDR3 length: 17 residues. Germline CDR1 is SGHDT and CDR2 is YYEEEE. The chain's CDR3 is CASSLHVGTGLEYEQYF. CDR3 DNA: TGTGCCAGTAGCTTACATGTCGGGACAGGTTTGGAGTACGAGCAGTACTTC.

The J gene is TRBJ1-2, the V gene TRBV4-1, with a tentative D call TRBD1 (6 bases). Germline assignment: CDR1 MGHRA and CDR2 YSYEKL. The CDR3 loop spans 14 amino acids. V shed 3 bases and J shed 4 bases, with 12 bases lying between them. CDR3 coding DNA: TGCGCCAGCAGCCAGGCAGGGGATTTCTATGGCTACACCTTC. Protein: CASSQAGDFYGYTF.

V gene TRBV6-6 combines with J gene TRBJ2-7, with D possibly matching TRBD2 (6 bases). Per germline, CDR1 MNHNY and CDR2 SVGAGI (reference sequence). The CDR3 has 15 residues. Trimming shortened V by 7 bases and J by 6 bases, and 22 bases separated the two germline ends. DNA for the CDR3: TGTGCCAGCACCCAACGGCGGGGCGTCCTGGGCGAGCAGTACTTC. This codes for CASTQRRGVLGEQYF.

The CDR3 DNA reads TGTGCCAGCAGCTCCGGGGTGGGTCTTAACACTGAAGCTTTCTTT. This gives the protein CASSSGVGLNTEAFF. The chain employs TRBV6-6 and TRBJ1-1; D ambiguous. Germline-derived CDR1 and CDR2 are MNHNY and SVGAGI (reference sequence). V dropped 6 bases and J dropped 2 bases, with 16 bases sitting between them. The CDR3 totals 15 residues.

V gene TRBV30 combines with J gene TRBJ2-1, with 8 bases aligning to TRBD2. CDR3 length: 16 residues. Germline trimming cut 2 bases from V and 3 bases from J; bases unmatched to any gene: 9. Germline CDR1 is GTSNPN and CDR2 is SVGIG (reference sequence). The CDR3 DNA sequence: TGTGCCTGGAGTTATCAGGGACTAGGAGTCTACAATGAGCAGTTCTTC. It is translated as CAWSYQGLGVYNEQFF.

J is TRBJ2-7 and V is TRBV5-1; 10 nucleotides match TRBD1. The CDR3 sequence is 14 residues long. The V segment lost 4 bases and the J segment 7 bases; nucleotides outside the gene matches: 8. Per germline, CDR1 SGHRS and CDR2 YFSETQ. The CDR3 DNA reads as TGCGCCAGCAGCGTTGGGGACAGGGGATATGAGCAGTACGTC. As protein: CASSVGDRGYEQYV.

The table lists this clone with a few counts. The genes are TRBV19 and TRBJ1-5, with D unclear. Germline V lookup: CDR1 LNHDA, CDR2 SQIVND (reference sequence). This CDR3 is 14 amino acids long. Trimming took 2 bases from V and 7 from J, leaving 12 bases between them. The CDR3 sequence is CASSISGTQQPQHF. Written as DNA, the CDR3 is TGTGCCAGTAGTATATCGGGAACGCAGCAGCCCCAGCATTTT.

The chain joins TRBV6-2 or TRBV6-3 to TRBJ1-5, with TRBD1 identical over 9 bases. Germline V gives CDR1 MNHEY, CDR2 SVGEGT. Germline trimming cut 7 bases from V and 7 bases from J; bases unmatched to any gene: 11. CDR3 length equals 15 residues. In nucleotides, the CDR3 is TGTGCCAGCACCCCAGTGGGACAGGGAGACCAGCCCCAGCATTTT. This codes for CASTPVGQGDQPQHF.

The V gene is TRBV9, the J gene TRBJ2-7; D unclear. V lost 3 bases, J lost 5 bases, and 12 bases lay in between. CDR3 size: 13 residues. Germline V gives CDR1 SGDLS, CDR2 YYNGEE. CDR3 DNA sequence: TGTGCCAGCAGCGGACAAGAAAATCACGAGCAGTACTTC. Translation: CASSGQENHEQYF.

V and J are TRBV7-2 and TRBJ2-2, with 8 bases matching TRBD2. The CDR3 length is 14 residues. The V gene's germline CDR1 is SGHTA and CDR2 FQGNSA. V shed 2 bases and J 8 bases; nucleotides not matched to a gene: 4. For the CDR3, the DNA is TGTGCCAGCAGCTTAATCTCTAGCGGGGGGGAGCTGTTTTTT. Its translation: CASSLISSGGELFF.

This sequence joins TRBV7-9 and TRBJ2-2; a possible D gene is TRBD1 (6 bases). The CDR3 runs to 15 residues. In germline, CDR1 is SEHNR, CDR2 FQNEAQ (reference sequence). Trimming removed 1 base at V and 3 bases at J, with 9 bases between. CDR3: CASSLVQGYTGELFF. Here the CDR3 DNA reads TGTGCCAGCAGCTTAGTACAGGGTTACACCGGGGAGCTGTTTTTT.

The CDR3 loop is CASSLARTSYYEQYF. The CDR3 coding sequence is TGTGCCAGCAGCTTAGCCAGGACTAGTTACTACGAGCAGTACTTC. This chain joins TRBV7-2 and TRBJ2-7, with 7 bases matching TRBD2. The CDR3 runs to 15 residues. V lost 0 bases to trimming and J lost 3 bases; unmatched junction nucleotides: 5. Looked up from germline, CDR1 is SGHTA and CDR2 is FQGNSA.

This chain joins TRBV6-5 and TRBJ2-2; D gene unclear. V shed 6 bases and J shed 7 bases, with 9 bases lying between them. Germline CDR1 reads MNHEY; CDR2 reads SVGAGI. The CDR3 is 12 residues long. The DNA of the CDR3 is TGTGCCAGCAGGAGAGAGATCGGGGAGCTGTTTTTT. This codes for CASRREIGELFF.